Shown below are 28 T cell receptor beta chains from a single sample sequenced in a study of cytomegalovirus exposure and HLA in healthy donors. A multiplex PCR was run with 60 Vbeta primers and 13 Jbeta primers. This table comes from immunoSEQ multiplex PCR, and its TCRdb copy is limited to in-frame clones, with some not included. The sample lists 150,000 to 200,000 clones; around 80% were seen once. Sample: PBMCs. The receptors originated from a girl aged 10-17 years in good health and CMV-seropositive.

This clone was found once. The chain joins TRBV6-4 to TRBJ1-2; unclear D gene. V lost 0 bases and J lost 2, with 13 bases in between. The germline V gene has CDR1 MRHNA and CDR2 SNTAGT. CDR3 length: 16 amino acids. The CDR3 nucleotides are TGTGCCAGCAGTGACTCGAACTCCCCACTGAACTATGGCTACACCTTC. It translates to CASSDSNSPLNYGYTF.

V is TRBV28 and J is TRBJ1-1; D uncertain. This CDR3 has 15 amino acids. Trimming removed 3 bases from V and 1 base from J, with 12 bases in between. In germline, CDR1 is MDHEN, CDR2 SYDVKM. The CDR3 bases are TGTGCCAGCAGTTTGACTAACTTACAGAACACTGAAGCTTTCTTT. This encodes CASSLTNLQNTEAFF.

The chain joins TRBV7-9 to TRBJ2-7; 9 nucleotides match TRBD1. Germline assignment: CDR1 SEHNR and CDR2 FQNEAQ (reference sequence). V shed 1 base, J shed 1 base, and the junction held 2 bases outside the gene matches. The CDR3 has 15 amino acids. The DNA for the CDR3 is TGTGCCAGCAGCTTAGGGACAGGGGATTCCTACGAGCAGTACTTC. Translating it yields CASSLGTGDSYEQYF.

In DNA, the CDR3 is TGTGCCATCAGTGAGTCAACAGCAAACAATCAGCCCCAGCATTTT. The encoded protein is CAISESTANNQPQHF. V is TRBV10-3 and J is TRBJ1-5, with D unclear. The V gene lost 0 bases and the J gene lost 3 bases, with 9 bases spanning the gap. Per the germline V gene, CDR1 is ENHRY and CDR2 is SYGVKD. CDR3 length: 15 residues.

The chain has TRBV6-5 and TRBJ2-7, with D possibly being TRBD2 (5 bases). The V and J ends lost 6 bases and 5 bases respectively, with 14 bases between them. Germline values: CDR1 MNHEY, CDR2 SVGAGI. The CDR3 is 13 residues long. The CDR3 spells CASRKTGMDEQYF. The CDR3 DNA sequence: TGTGCCAGCAGGAAGACCGGGATGGACGAGCAGTACTTC.

CDR3 sequence reads: CASSFFYGYTF. CDR3 sequence (DNA): TGTGCCAGCAGTTTCTTCTATGGCTACACCTTC. The chain combines TRBV28 with TRBJ1-2; no clear D gene. CDR1 and CDR2 (germline): MDHEN, SYDVKM. The CDR3 extends over 11 amino acids. V was pared by 3 bases and J by 4 bases, with 3 bases between.

As for this clone: The junction departs from the called germline gene at one end, perhaps through a read error. The chain carries TRBV6-5 and TRBJ2-1; 7 nucleotides match TRBD2. The length of the CDR3 is 12 residues. Germline CDR1 MNHEY, CDR2 SVGAGI. CDR3 DNA: TGTGCCAGCAGTCCCCCGACGGGAGGAAGGCTCTTC. Translated: CASSPPTGGRLF.

This chain connects TRBV18 to TRBJ1-5; D gene uncertain. Trimming cost V 3 bases and J 5 bases, with 8 bases left between them. This CDR3 has 13 amino acids. Per germline, CDR1 KGHSH and CDR2 LQKENI. The CDR3: CASSPRTDQPQHF. CDR3 nucleotide sequence: TGTGCCAGCTCACCCCGAACGGATCAGCCCCAGCATTTT.

The chain carries TRBV4-1 and TRBJ1-1, with D possibly being TRBD1 (6 bases). The CDR3 consists of 13 residues. V was pared by 3 bases and J by 4 bases, with 9 bases between. CDR1 is MGHRA and CDR2 is YSYEKL in the germline V gene. The CDR3 DNA reads as TGCGCCAGCAGCCACAGGGGTAGCACTGAAGCTTTCTTT. The encoded protein is CASSHRGSTEAFF.

The chain carries TRBV6-6 and TRBJ1-5; a possible D gene is TRBD1 (5 bases). This CDR3 has 16 amino acids. V was cut by 5 bases and J by 0 bases, with 14 bases left in between. Germline V gene data show CDR1 as MNHNY and CDR2 as SVGAGI (reference sequence). The CDR3 here is CASSPLGGDSNQPQHF. CDR3 bases: TGTGCCAGCAGTCCACTTGGAGGGGATAGCAATCAGCCCCAGCATTTT.

V gene TRBV4-1 combines with J gene TRBJ2-7, with D perhaps TRBD2 (6 bases). V dropped 2 bases and J dropped 0 bases, with 14 bases sitting between them. The CDR3 is made up of 16 amino acids. CDR1 and CDR2 from the germline V gene are MGHRA and YSYEKL. CDR3 nucleotide sequence: TGCGCCAGCAGCCAAACCGTCGGGGGATCCTCCTACGAGCAGTACTTC. It is translated as CASSQTVGGSSYEQYF.

This clone has just a few counts. The chain recombines TRBV19 with TRBJ1-5; no reliable D call. The CDR3 loop spans 13 amino acids. Germline V CDR1 and CDR2: LNHDA, SQIVND (reference sequence). V shed 7 bases and J shed 7 bases, with 14 bases lying between them. This CDR3 is CASIGRAGQPQHF. CDR3 in DNA: TGTGCCAGTATTGGTCGTGCAGGCCAGCCCCAGCATTTT.

The sample holds a few counts of this clone. This chain uses TRBV19 with TRBJ1-1, with D possibly TRBD1 on 6 matching bases. CDR3 length: 14 amino acids. Germline V lookup: CDR1 LNHDA, CDR2 SQIVND (reference sequence). Trimming removed 6 bases from V and 6 bases from J, with 17 bases in between. The CDR3 coding sequence is TGTGCCAGTAGCCCTAGGCGGGGGGCGGCTGAAGCTTTCTTT. This sequence encodes CASSPRRGAAEAFF.

The rearrangement joins TRBV10-3 to TRBJ2-3, with 7 bases identical to TRBD2. The CDR3 is 14 amino acids. V shed 5 bases, J shed 2 bases, and the junction held 4 bases outside the gene matches. Germline CDR1 ENHRY, CDR2 SYGVKD. The CDR3 is CAISSGTLTDTQYF. CDR3 sequence (DNA): TGTGCCATCAGTAGCGGGACGCTCACAGATACGCAGTATTTT.

V and J are TRBV28 and TRBJ2-2; 10 nucleotides line up with TRBD2. J lost 1 base, V lost 4 bases, and 6 bases had no gene match. Germline CDR1 and CDR2: MDHEN and SYDVKM. There are 17 residues in the CDR3. This CDR3 reads CASSSLAGGRNTGELFF. The CDR3 DNA follows: TGTGCCAGCAGTTCTTTAGCGGGAGGACGGAACACCGGGGAGCTGTTTTTT.

This chain connects TRBV5-1 to TRBJ2-7, with 7 bases matching TRBD2. There are 13 residues in the CDR3. Trimming took 1 base from V and 6 from J; bases not matched to a gene: 4. Germline V gene data show CDR1 as SGHRS and CDR2 as YFSETQ. The CDR3 region has the DNA TGCGCCAGCAGCTTGTGGGAGGGTTCCGAGCAGTACTTC. It translates to CASSLWEGSEQYF.

V usage is TRBV30 and J usage is TRBJ1-2; no reliable D call. V shed 0 bases and J shed 4 bases, with 6 bases lying between them. CDR3 length: 12 amino acids. In germline, CDR1 is GTSNPN, CDR2 SVGIG (reference sequence). CDR3 nucleotide sequence: TGTGCCTGGAGTGTTGCCAGCTATGGCTACACCTTC. Protein product: CAWSVASYGYTF.

The chain employs TRBV5-1 and TRBJ2-1; a weak D match, TRBD1 (6 bases). Germline V CDR1 and CDR2: SGHRS, YFSETQ. The V gene lost 4 bases and the J gene lost 6 bases, with 11 bases spanning the gap. CDR3 length: 13 amino acids. CDR3 sequence: CASSGQTANEQFF. CDR3 coding DNA: TGCGCCAGCAGCGGACAGACTGCCAATGAGCAGTTCTTC.

The V gene is TRBV27, the J gene TRBJ2-2; 9 bases are a match to TRBD1. Germline V gene data show CDR1 as MNHEY and CDR2 as SMNVEV (reference sequence). The CDR3 runs to 16 residues. Trimming took 3 bases from V and 6 from J; bases not matched to a gene: 8. CDR3 bases: TGTGCCAGCAGTTTGGTCTCTGACAGGGGGGCCGGGGAGCTGTTTTTT. Its translation: CASSLVSDRGAGELFF.

This rearrangement joins TRBV5-4 to TRBJ2-7; 8 bases are a match to TRBD2. This CDR3 is built from 15 residues. Germline CDR1 and CDR2: SGHNT and YYREEE (reference sequence). The J segment lost 9 bases and the V segment lost 0 bases, leaving 11 bases of the junction unmatched. Written as DNA, the CDR3 is TGTGCCAGCAGCTTGGCCGGGGTAGCGGGACGCCGGCAGTACTTC. Amino acid sequence: CASSLAGVAGRRQYF.

The chain uses TRBV6-9 and TRBJ1-6; tentatively, D is TRBD1 (5 bases). Trimming removed 2 bases from V and 0 bases from J, with 11 bases in between. Germline values: CDR1 MNHGY, CDR2 SVAAGI. The CDR3 is 17 amino acids. The CDR3 region has the DNA TGTGCCAGCAGTTATAAAGGGGCGAGCTCCTATAATTCACCCCTCCACTTT. Translation: CASSYKGASSYNSPLHF.

V and J are TRBV4-3 and TRBJ2-7, with TRBD2 matching over 10 bases. The V and J ends lost 4 bases and 4 bases, in that order; junction bases with no gene match: 7. The germline V gene has CDR1 LGHNA and CDR2 YSLEER. This CDR3 contains 15 residues. CDR3 in amino acids: CASSLFTSGEYEQYF. Written as DNA, the CDR3 is TGCGCCAGCAGCCTATTTACTAGCGGGGAATACGAGCAGTACTTC.

This clone occurred once. The V and J genes are TRBV29-1 and TRBJ2-3; TRBD2 aligns across 10 bases. The ends lost 8 bases at V and 4 bases at J; junction bases unmatched: 6. There are 13 residues in the CDR3. Germline loops: CDR1 SQVTM, CDR2 ANQGSEA. CDR3 protein: CSLPGTSADTQYF. The DNA of the CDR3 is TGCAGCCTCCCCGGGACTAGCGCAGATACGCAGTATTTT.

The chain carries TRBV28 and TRBJ2-4, with a tentative D call TRBD1 (6 bases). The V gene's germline CDR1 is MDHEN and CDR2 SYDVKM. Trimming pared 6 bases from V and 0 bases from J, leaving 12 bases between. CDR3 length equals 15 residues. The CDR3 protein is CASSEQGIAKNIQYF. In DNA form, the CDR3 reads TGTGCCAGCAGCGAGCAGGGGATAGCCAAAAACATTCAGTACTTC.

The chain uses TRBV7-8 and TRBJ2-7; TRBD1 might be the D (5 bases). Trimming took 1 base from V and 3 from J, leaving 13 bases between them. CDR3 length: 15 residues. Germline CDR1 and CDR2: SGHVS and FQNEAQ. The CDR3 is CASSLGSGLHYEQYF. CDR3 sequence (DNA): TGTGCCAGCAGCTTAGGCTCAGGGCTACACTACGAGCAGTACTTC.

This chain connects TRBV28 to TRBJ1-1; TRBD1 might be the D (5 bases). In germline, CDR1 is MDHEN, CDR2 SYDVKM. This CDR3 comprises 14 residues. Trimming shortened V by 7 bases and J by 6 bases, and 18 bases separated the two germline ends. CDR3 coding DNA: TGTGCCAGCAAAACGGGACTACCGGGGCCTGAAGCTTTCTTT. Its translation: CASKTGLPGPEAFF.

This clone was recorded a few times. The chain links TRBV6-1 to TRBJ1-2; 7 bases are shared with TRBD1. The CDR3 loop spans 14 amino acids. In germline, CDR1 is MNHNS, CDR2 SASEGT. The V and J ends lost 3 bases and 0 bases, in that order; junction bases with no gene match: 1. CDR3 DNA sequence: TGTGCCAGCAGTGAGGGGACAGCTAACTATGGCTACACCTTC. Translation: CASSEGTANYGYTF.

The CDR3 DNA reads TGTGCCAGCAGTTACTCGGGTAGCCCAGATACGCAGTATTTT. Amino acids: CASSYSGSPDTQYF. The chain links TRBV6-5 to TRBJ2-3; unclear D gene. Germline-derived CDR1 and CDR2 are MNHEY and SVGAGI. V lost 0 bases, J lost 4 bases, and 8 bases lay in between. The CDR3 runs 14 residues.